Below, 28 T cell receptor beta chains from the same sample are listed, as sequenced in a study of yellow fever vaccine responses in identical twins. One entry per CDR3 protein results from TCRdb running MiXCR on the RT-PCR reads. The sample includes about 34,000 distinct CDR3 sequences, roughly three fifths of them seen just once. The sample in question was T cells from blood (PBMCs), unsorted or a sorted subset (not recorded which), obtained before or after yellow fever vaccination (not recorded which). These receptors were taken from a woman aged 18-35 years who received the yellow fever vaccine.

This sequence joins TRBV5-1 and TRBJ2-1; D remains unclear. Trimming left V 4 bases short and J 5 bases short, with 7 bases between. There are 12 residues in the CDR3. Germline V gene data show CDR1 as SGHRS and CDR2 as YFSETQ. CDR3 bases: TGCGCCAGCAGCGCTAATCACAATGAGCAGTTCTTC. Its translation is CASSANHNEQFF.

The rearrangement links TRBV5-1 to TRBJ2-1; D unresolved. Germline loops: CDR1 SGHRS, CDR2 YFSETQ. V was trimmed by 6 bases and J by 5 bases, leaving 6 bases between them. The CDR3 spans 11 residues. The CDR3 sequence: CASTGDNEQFF. CDR3 in DNA: TGCGCCAGCACGGGCGACAATGAGCAGTTCTTC.

This sequence joins TRBV29-1 and TRBJ2-5, with a tentative D call TRBD1 (6 bases). The CDR3 contains 12 residues. Deletions cut 5 bases from V and 5 bases from J, with 12 bases between. CDR1 SQVTM and CDR2 ANQGSEA come from the germline V gene. CDR3 region: CSVRQGRETQYF. The DNA of the CDR3 is TGCAGCGTTCGGCAGGGGCGGGAGACCCAGTACTTC.

This clonotype was seen only a few times. This chain uses TRBV23-1 with TRBJ2-1; TRBD2 matches 9 bases. TRBV23-1 is recorded as an ORF, its role being uncertain. The ends lost 4 bases at V and 8 bases at J; junction bases unmatched: 9. The CDR3 is made up of 15 amino acids. CDR3 sequence (DNA): TGCGCCAGCAGTCTCGGCGGGGGGGCCTTGTATGAGCAGTTCTTC. Protein: CASSLGGGALYEQFF.

The chain couples TRBV18 to TRBJ2-7; 8 bases map to TRBD2. CDR3 length: 13 amino acids. V lost 4 bases and J lost 6; bases outside the gene matches: 5. The germline gives CDR1 KGHSH, CDR2 LQKENI. In DNA, the CDR3 is TGTGCCAGCTCACTAGCGAGCGGGAGCGAGCAGTACTTC. It encodes CASSLASGSEQYF.

This sequence joins TRBV29-1 and TRBJ2-4, with TRBD1 matching over 11 bases. The V gene's germline CDR1 is SQVTM and CDR2 ANQGSEA. V shed 6 bases and J 7 bases; nucleotides not matched to a gene: 11. The CDR3 is 15 amino acids. The CDR3 here is CSVKKGGQGGNIQYF. The CDR3 coding sequence is TGCAGCGTCAAAAAGGGGGGACAGGGGGGGAACATTCAGTACTTC.

The chain has TRBV12-3 or TRBV12-4 and TRBJ2-1; 10 bases line up with TRBD2. This CDR3 is 15 amino acids long. After removal of 5 bases from V and 12 bases from J, the junction contained 13 bases not matched to a gene. CDR3 sequence reads: CASSPSLAGKGGQFF. For the CDR3, the DNA is TGTGCCAGCAGTCCCTCACTAGCGGGAAAGGGGGGGCAGTTCTTC.

A few counts support this clonotype. The rearrangement uses TRBV19 and TRBJ2-3; D gene uncertain. The CDR3 spans 12 residues. Germline V gene lookup returns CDR1 LNHDA and CDR2 SQIVND (reference sequence). Trimming removed 6 bases from V and 2 bases from J, with 6 bases in between. CDR3 nucleotide sequence: TGTGCCAGTAGCCACTCCACAGATACGCAGTATTTT. It yields the protein CASSHSTDTQYF.

Only one count was recorded for this clonotype. The chain carries TRBV18 and TRBJ2-1; D is tentatively TRBD1 or TRBD2 (5 bases each). Germline CDR1 is KGHSH and CDR2 is LQKENI. Trimming stripped 2 bases from V and 8 bases from J, with 16 bases between. The CDR3 runs to 15 residues. The CDR3: CASSPFFRDGDEQFF. DNA for the CDR3: TGTGCCAGCTCACCATTTTTCAGGGACGGAGATGAGCAGTTCTTC.

V is TRBV10-1 and J is TRBJ2-1, with D tentatively TRBD2 (6 bases). Germline CDR1 is WNHNN and CDR2 is SYGVQD (reference sequence). The CDR3 sequence is 16 residues long. Trimming removed 4 bases at V and 3 bases at J, with 16 bases between. The CDR3: CASSGPGRGDYNEQFF. The DNA for the CDR3 is TGCGCCAGCAGTGGGCCCGGGAGAGGGGACTACAATGAGCAGTTCTTC.

The rearrangement joins TRBV29-1 to TRBJ2-5, with 8 bases matching TRBD1. Germline-derived CDR1 and CDR2 are SQVTM and ANQGSEA. CDR3 length equals 14 residues. V was clipped by 3 bases and J by 8 bases; unmatched bases: 11. CDR3 sequence reads: CSVEDQGAEYTQYF. The CDR3 bases are TGCAGCGTTGAGGACCAGGGGGCGGAGTACACCCAGTACTTC.

This chain joins TRBV6-1 and TRBJ2-2; D possibly matches TRBD1 or TRBD2 (5 bases each). V lost 7 bases to trimming and J lost 4 bases, with 16 bases between them. The CDR3 loop spans 15 amino acids. CDR1 is MNHNS, CDR2 SASEGT, per germline. In nucleotides, the CDR3 is TGTGCCAGCACCTCTGCATGGGGGACCACCGGGGAGCTGTTTTTT. It yields the protein CASTSAWGTTGELFF.

The rearrangement links TRBV2 to TRBJ2-5, with D perhaps TRBD1 (6 bases). This CDR3 has 12 amino acids. Germline lookup yields CDR1 SNHLY and CDR2 FYNNEI. The germline V and J ends were trimmed by 10 bases and 2 bases, with 11 bases remaining between them. The chain's CDR3 is CATEQGQETQYF. The CDR3, as DNA: TGTGCCACCGAACAGGGTCAAGAGACCCAGTACTTC.

The V and J genes are TRBV5-6 and TRBJ1-2, with 10 nucleotides matching TRBD1. J lost 6 bases, V lost 3 bases, and 5 bases had no gene match. Germline CDR1 is SGHDT and CDR2 is YYEEEE. CDR3 length: 14 amino acids. Here the CDR3 DNA reads TGTGCCAGCAGCTGGGGACAGGGGAGTAATGGCTACACCTTC. It codes for CASSWGQGSNGYTF.

The chain is built from TRBV4-3 and TRBJ1-2; TRBD1 matches 10 bases. The CDR3 runs 13 residues. Unmatched junction bases numbered 2, after V lost 4 bases and J lost 6 bases. The V gene's germline CDR1 is LGHNA and CDR2 YSLEER. This chain's CDR3 is CASSPGTGDGYTF. DNA of the CDR3: TGCGCCAGCAGCCCTGGGACAGGGGATGGCTACACCTTC.

The chain uses TRBV9 and TRBJ1-5, with TRBD1 identical over 8 bases. The CDR3 runs to 15 residues. Germline CDR1 SGDLS, CDR2 YYNGEE. Trimming removed 3 bases from V and 3 bases from J; junction bases left unmatched: 5. The CDR3 region has the DNA TGTGCCAGCAGCGAGACAGGGGACCCCAATCAGCCCCAGCATTTT. This codes for CASSETGDPNQPQHF.

In its sample, this clonotype was seen a few times. The V and J genes are TRBV6-1 and TRBJ2-1, with D unresolved. Germline loops: CDR1 MNHNS, CDR2 SASEGT. Trimming cost V 4 bases and J 6 bases, with 13 bases left between them. The CDR3 covers 14 residues. The CDR3 sequence is CASSALTSGNEQFF. CDR3 DNA sequence: TGTGCCAGCAGTGCCCTAACATCAGGCAATGAGCAGTTCTTC.

This clonotype was recorded only once. J is TRBJ2-1 and V is TRBV18; D possibly corresponds to TRBD1 (6 bases). The V gene lost 6 bases and the J gene lost 2 bases, with 17 bases spanning the gap. The CDR3 contains 16 residues. Germline V gene data show CDR1 as KGHSH and CDR2 as LQKENI. CDR3 sequence: CASSPGASVAYNEQFF. DNA for the CDR3: TGTGCCAGCTCCCCAGGGGCCTCCGTCGCCTACAATGAGCAGTTCTTC.

The DNA for the CDR3 is TGTGCCAGCAGGCTCGGCAAGGGTAGCTACAATGAGCAGTTCTTC. Translating gives CASRLGKGSYNEQFF. The chain combines TRBV5-6 with TRBJ2-1; D is uncertain. V lost 5 bases and J lost 3, with 15 bases in between. Per germline, CDR1 SGHDT and CDR2 YYEEEE. CDR3 length: 15 amino acids.

The chain couples TRBV12-3 or TRBV12-4 to TRBJ2-2; TRBD2 aligns across 13 bases. With V trimmed by 5 bases and J by 10 bases, 10 bases remained unmatched. This CDR3 is 16 amino acids long. The CDR3 reads CASSTSGGARDVELFF. The CDR3 DNA is TGTGCCAGCAGTACTAGCGGGGGGGCCAGGGACGTGGAGCTGTTTTTT.

The J gene is TRBJ1-1, the V gene TRBV5-1; D is perhaps TRBD1 (6 bases). The length of the CDR3 is 14 residues. V lost 2 bases to trimming and J lost 6 bases, with 14 bases between them. Germline V gene sequence: CDR1 SGHRS, CDR2 YFSETQ. DNA of the CDR3: TGCGCCAGCAGCTTACCCGGGACATACGCTGAAGCTTTCTTT. Its translation is CASSLPGTYAEAFF.

This clonotype has a handful of counts. The gene calls are TRBV2 and TRBJ1-4; 8 bases align to TRBD1. The junction had 5 bases not matched to a gene; V was cut back by 8 bases and J by 12 bases. Germline-derived CDR1 and CDR2 are SNHLY and FYNNEI. This CDR3 has 11 residues. The CDR3 loop reads CASQAGGELFF. CDR3 in DNA: TGTGCCAGCCAAGCAGGGGGCGAACTGTTTTTT.

J is TRBJ2-2 and V is TRBV11-3; 7 positions agree with TRBD1. This CDR3 is 15 amino acids long. Germline V lookup: CDR1 SGHNT, CDR2 YENEEA. V shed 5 bases and J 0 bases; nucleotides not matched to a gene: 3. This CDR3 is CASSQGTANTGELFF. The CDR3, as DNA: TGTGCCAGCAGCCAGGGGACAGCGAACACCGGGGAGCTGTTTTTT. Variable domain in full (rest from reference TRBV11-3 and TRBJ2-2): EAGVVQSPRYKIIEKKQPVAFWCNPISGHNTLYWYLQNLGQGPELLIRYENEEAVDDSQLPKDRFSAERLKGVDSTLKIQPAELGDSAVYLCASSQGTANTGELFFGEGSRLTVL.

This clonotype was detected a few times. The J gene is TRBJ1-5, the V gene TRBV3-1; D gene uncertain. From germline, CDR1 is LGHDT and CDR2 YNNKEL (reference sequence). The length of the CDR3 is 15 residues. The ends were cut back, 2 bases at V and 6 bases at J, with 14 bases in the middle. The CDR3: CASSQSGDRGQPQHF. In nucleotides, the CDR3 is TGTGCCAGCAGCCAATCCGGGGATCGGGGTCAGCCCCAGCATTTT.

This chain links TRBV12-3 or TRBV12-4 with TRBJ1-1; no clear D. V lost 3 bases and J 4 bases, leaving 9 bases between the germline ends. The CDR3 has 13 amino acids. In DNA form, the CDR3 reads TGTGCCAGCAGTTTCAGGTACGGCACTGAAGCTTTCTTT. It is translated as CASSFRYGTEAFF.

The V call is TRBV18, the J call TRBJ2-7; D ambiguous. V was pared by 5 bases and J by 1 base, with 9 bases between. CDR1 is KGHSH, CDR2 LQKENI, per germline. This CDR3 is built from 13 residues. The CDR3 coding sequence is TGTGCCAGCTCATCCGACGGGTCCTACGAGCAGTACGTC. This sequence encodes CASSSDGSYEQYV.

The chain carries TRBV7-8 and TRBJ2-7; weak D call: TRBD1 (6 bases). CDR1 is SGHVS, CDR2 FQNEAQ, per germline. This CDR3 has 14 amino acids. The V and J ends lost 2 bases and 3 bases respectively, with 11 bases between them. The CDR3 loop reads CASSLLGAFYEQYF. CDR3 in DNA: TGTGCCAGCAGCTTATTGGGGGCATTCTACGAGCAGTACTTC.

This chain uses TRBV2 with TRBJ2-7; D is perhaps TRBD2 (5 bases). The germline V and J ends were trimmed by 0 bases and 0 bases, with 18 bases remaining between them. The germline V gene has CDR1 SNHLY and CDR2 FYNNEI. The CDR3 loop spans 18 amino acids. The DNA of the CDR3 is TGTGCCAGCAGTGAAGCCCGGGGAAAGGGTATAAGCTCCTACGAGCAGTACGTC. Translation: CASSEARGKGISSYEQYV.